These 8 T cell receptor beta chains originate from one sample sequenced in a study of control samples from healthy donors and cancer patients. Clones were sequenced by immunoSEQ multiplex PCR, and TCRdb holds only the in-frame ones, with some missing. Seen here are about 410,000 clones, 90% observed once, and the top ten hold just under 6.5%. The sequenced sample was PBMCs. The origin of the receptors is a man aged 35 to 55 with head and neck cancer.

The chain is built from TRBV9 and TRBJ1-2, with TRBD1 identical over 7 bases. Germline loops: CDR1 SGDLS, CDR2 YYNGEE. V lost 3 bases to trimming and J lost 4 bases; unmatched junction nucleotides: 9. The CDR3 has 15 residues. The CDR3 loop reads CASSAGDRVFYGYTF. CDR3 coding DNA: TGTGCCAGCAGCGCCGGGGACAGAGTCTTCTATGGCTACACCTTC.

The chain combines TRBV3-1 (or the pseudogene TRBV3-2) with TRBJ1-2; 8 bases are shared with TRBD1. The CDR3 is made up of 14 amino acids. Losses at the gene ends were 1 base for V and 3 bases for J; bases not matched to a gene: 1. Germline loops: CDR1 LGHDT, CDR2 YNNKEL (reference sequence). The CDR3 reads CASSQATGDYGYTF. The CDR3, as DNA: TGTGCCAGCAGCCAAGCGACAGGGGACTATGGCTACACCTTC.

The gene calls are TRBV5-1 and TRBJ2-7; D is unclear. Germline V gene lookup returns CDR1 SGHRS and CDR2 YFSETQ. There are 15 residues in the CDR3. The V gene lost 0 bases and the J gene lost 5 bases, with 15 bases spanning the gap. CDR3 sequence reads: CASSLEHPEGNEQYF. CDR3 coding DNA: TGCGCCAGCAGCTTGGAACACCCCGAAGGTAACGAGCAGTACTTC.

Worth noting for this clone: This CDR3 is also generated by other DNA sequences in the sample. The chain joins TRBV28 to TRBJ2-7; D not certain. CDR1 is MDHEN and CDR2 is SYDVKM in the germline V gene. The CDR3 spans 13 residues. V gave up 6 bases and J gave up 0 bases, with 9 bases separating them. CDR3 in amino acids: CASSLGTSYEQYF. In nucleotides, the CDR3 is TGTGCCAGCAGCCTGGGAACCTCCTACGAGCAGTACTTC.

CDR3 bases: TGTGCCAGCAGTACTGAGAGGGTCACCGGGGAGCTGTTTTTT. As protein: CASSTERVTGELFF. The J gene is TRBJ2-2, the V gene TRBV6-5, with a possible D match to TRBD2 (5 bases). The CDR3 covers 14 residues. V dropped 5 bases and J dropped 4 bases, with 11 bases sitting between them. Germline loops: CDR1 MNHEY, CDR2 SVGAGI.

The chain carries TRBV27 and TRBJ2-7, with unresolved D. Trimming took 3 bases from V and 4 from J, leaving 16 bases between them. Germline V CDR1 and CDR2: MNHEY, SMNVEV (reference sequence). This CDR3 is 15 amino acids long. CDR3 protein: CASSFFWAVPYEQYF. The DNA of the CDR3 is TGTGCCAGCAGTTTTTTTTGGGCAGTCCCATACGAGCAGTACTTC.

The rearrangement uses TRBV27 and TRBJ2-2; D ambiguous. CDR1 and CDR2 from the germline V gene are MNHEY and SMNVEV (reference sequence). The CDR3 spans 16 residues. V was pared by 7 bases and J by 0 bases, with 15 bases between. CDR3 sequence: CASNSRRDPNTGELFF. The DNA of the CDR3 is TGTGCCAGCAACTCCCGCAGAGACCCGAACACCGGGGAGCTGTTTTTT.

V usage is TRBV6-1 and J usage is TRBJ2-6; 11 nucleotides agree with TRBD1. Trimming at V came to 3 bases and at J to 1 base, leaving 2 bases not matched to a gene. Germline V gene data show CDR1 as MNHNS and CDR2 as SASEGT. The CDR3 runs 17 residues. DNA for the CDR3: TGTGCCAGCAGTGACCGGGACAGGGGGTCTGGGGCCAACGTCCTGACTTTC. It is translated as CASSDRDRGSGANVLTF.